This record looks at one T cell receptor beta chain sequence and its context. This record belongs to a study of blood T cell repertoires in COVID-19. As for the study in general: The samples span acute and convalescent COVID-19 from the United States, Italy and Spain.

This CDR3 comprises 17 residues. V shed 5 bases and J 5 bases; nucleotides not matched to a gene: 16. Germline CDR1 is SGHTA and CDR2 is FQGTGA. Assay: immunoSEQ multiplex PCR; the TCRdb copy retains only in-frame clones and omits some. This table holds some 300,000 clones, around 92% found once. The rearrangement uses TRBV7-3 and TRBJ2-3; TRBD2 aligns across 7 bases. The receptor's source is a woman in her twenties or thirties who had recovered from COVID-19. Material: PBMCs or T cells enriched from blood (not recorded which). The CDR3 spells CASSQTQGGLVVDTQYF. The CDR3 region has the DNA TGTGCCAGCAGCCAAACCCAGGGAGGACTAGTAGTAGATACGCAGTATTTT.